This T cell receptor beta chain was sequenced in a study of T cell responses to AZD1222 COVID-19 vaccine. Whole-study results and caveats: Reports say nearly half of spike-specific TCRs go after unmutated variant regions. Clonal diversity may have been underestimated in mostly white British donors.

A remark on this clone: What it binds is unknown.

Method: immunoSEQ multiplex PCR; TCRdb's copy keeps in-frame clones and lacks some. Among around 80,000 clones listed, 70% to 90% were seen once. V lost 5 bases and J 0 bases, leaving 17 bases between the germline ends. Per germline, CDR1 SGHRS and CDR2 YFSETQ. The CDR3 loop spans 16 amino acids. This TCR came from an adult who received the AZD1222 COVID-19 vaccine. The sample in question was peripheral blood, obtained 28 days after the second AZD1222 dose. The chain has TRBV5-1 and TRBJ1-1, with unresolved D. The CDR3 spells CASSINRRPMNTEAFF. The CDR3 coding sequence is TGCGCCAGCAGTATCAACCGGAGGCCCATGAACACTGAAGCTTTCTTT.